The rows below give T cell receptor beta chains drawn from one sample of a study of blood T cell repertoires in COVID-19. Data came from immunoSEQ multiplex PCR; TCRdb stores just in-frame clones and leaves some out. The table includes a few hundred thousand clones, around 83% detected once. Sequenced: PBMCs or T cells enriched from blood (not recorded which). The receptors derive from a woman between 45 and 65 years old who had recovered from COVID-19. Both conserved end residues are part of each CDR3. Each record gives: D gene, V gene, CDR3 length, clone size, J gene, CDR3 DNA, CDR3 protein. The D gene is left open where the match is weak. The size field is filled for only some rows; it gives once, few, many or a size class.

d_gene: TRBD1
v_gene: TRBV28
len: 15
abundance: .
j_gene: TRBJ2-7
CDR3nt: TGTGCCAGCAGTGGGGCCTCGGGACAGTTCTACGAGCAGTACTTC
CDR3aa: CASSGASGQFYEQYF

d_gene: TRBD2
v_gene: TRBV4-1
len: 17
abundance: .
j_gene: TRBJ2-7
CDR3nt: TGCGCCAGCAGCCAAGAGGGACTAGCGGGGGCTTCTTACGAGCAGTACTTC
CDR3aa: CASSQEGLAGASYEQYF

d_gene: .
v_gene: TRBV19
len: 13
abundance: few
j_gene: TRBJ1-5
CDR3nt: TGTGCTACGATGCGGCCCGACGGTGGGCCCCAGCATTTT
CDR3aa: CATMRPDGGPQHF

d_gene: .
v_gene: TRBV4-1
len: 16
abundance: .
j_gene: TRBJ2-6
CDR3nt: TGCGCCAGCAGCCAACGCGACATTTCTGGGGCCAACGTCCTGACTTTC
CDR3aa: CASSQRDISGANVLTF

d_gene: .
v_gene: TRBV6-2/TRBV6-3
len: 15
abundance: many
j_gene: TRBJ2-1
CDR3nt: TGTGCCAGCAGTAACAGGGTAAGCTCCTACAATGAGCAGTTCTTC
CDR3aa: CASSNRVSSYNEQFF

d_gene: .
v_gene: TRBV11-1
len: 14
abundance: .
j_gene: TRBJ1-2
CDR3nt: TGTGCCAGCAGCCAAGACAGAATAAGCTATGGCTACACCTTC
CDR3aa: CASSQDRISYGYTF

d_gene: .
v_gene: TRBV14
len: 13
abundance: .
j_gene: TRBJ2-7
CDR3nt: TGTGCCAGCAGCCCAGCGGGTTCCTACGAGCAGTACTTC
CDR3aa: CASSPAGSYEQYF

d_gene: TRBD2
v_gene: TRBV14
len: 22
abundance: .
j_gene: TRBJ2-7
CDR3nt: TGTGCCAGCAGCCCTGTAATCGGGGGACTAGCGGGAGTTACGGGTACGGGCTACGAGCAGTACTTC
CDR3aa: CASSPVIGGLAGVTGTGYEQYF

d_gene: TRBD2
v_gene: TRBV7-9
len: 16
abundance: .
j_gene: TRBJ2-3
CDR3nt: TGTGCCAGCAGCCCCAACAGGGTAGCGGGACGCGATACGCAGTATTTT
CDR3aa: CASSPNRVAGRDTQYF

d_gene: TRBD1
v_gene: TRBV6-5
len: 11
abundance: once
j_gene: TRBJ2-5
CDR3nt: TGTGCCAGCGGCCACGAGGGGGCCAAGTACTTC
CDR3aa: CASGHEGAKYF

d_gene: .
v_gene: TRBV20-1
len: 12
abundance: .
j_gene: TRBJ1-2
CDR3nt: TGCAGTGCTAGTCGGGGGGATGATGGCTACACCTTC
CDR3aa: CSASRGDDGYTF

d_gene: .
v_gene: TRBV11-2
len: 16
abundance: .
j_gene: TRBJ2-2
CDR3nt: TGTGCCAGCAACCTAGGGGGTTGGGGGAACACCGGGGAGCTGTTTTTT
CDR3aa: CASNLGGWGNTGELFF

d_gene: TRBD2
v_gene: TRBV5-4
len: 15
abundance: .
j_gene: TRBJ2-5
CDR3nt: TGTGCCAGCAGGATTAGCGGGGGAAGCCAAGAGACCCAGTACTTC
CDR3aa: CASRISGGSQETQYF

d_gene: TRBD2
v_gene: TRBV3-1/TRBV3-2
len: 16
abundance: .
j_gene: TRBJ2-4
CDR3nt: TGTGCCAGCAGCCCACGACTAGCGGGAGGGGAAAACATTCAGTACTTC
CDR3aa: CASSPRLAGGENIQYF

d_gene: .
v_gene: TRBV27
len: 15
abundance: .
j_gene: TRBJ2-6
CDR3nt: TGTGCCAGCAGTCCCACCCGGGTCGGGGCCAACGTCCTGACTTTC
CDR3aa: CASSPTRVGANVLTF

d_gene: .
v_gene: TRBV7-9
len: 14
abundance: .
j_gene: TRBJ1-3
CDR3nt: TGTGCCAGCAGCTCGGACAGAACTGGAAACACCATATATTTT
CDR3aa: CASSSDRTGNTIYF

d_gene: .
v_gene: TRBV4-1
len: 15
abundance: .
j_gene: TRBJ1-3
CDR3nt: TGCGCCAGCAGCCAAGAAGGAGGCTCTGGAAACACCATATATTTT
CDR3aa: CASSQEGGSGNTIYF

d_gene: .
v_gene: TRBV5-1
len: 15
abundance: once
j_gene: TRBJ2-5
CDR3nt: TGCGCCAGCAGCTTGGAACATATGTCCGGGGAGACCCAGTACTTC
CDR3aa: CASSLEHMSGETQYF

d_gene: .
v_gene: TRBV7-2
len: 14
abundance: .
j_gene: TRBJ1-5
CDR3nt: TGTGCCAGCAGCTTGGGCAGCCCCAATCAGCCCCAGCATTTT
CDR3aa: CASSLGSPNQPQHF

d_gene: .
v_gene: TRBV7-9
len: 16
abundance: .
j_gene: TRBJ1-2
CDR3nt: TGTGCCAGCAGCTTAGCTCCCCCACAGGGTTCGTATGGCTACACCTTC
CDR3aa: CASSLAPPQGSYGYTF

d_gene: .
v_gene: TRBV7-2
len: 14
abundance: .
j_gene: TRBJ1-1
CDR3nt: TGTGCCAGCAGCTCCCGATCCTCAGTTAGGGGAGCTTTCTTT
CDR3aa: CASSSRSSVRGAFF

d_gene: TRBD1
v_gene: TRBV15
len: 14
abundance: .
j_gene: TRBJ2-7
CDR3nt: TGTGCCACCAGCAGAAGACAGGGAACCTACGAGCAGTACTTC
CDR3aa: CATSRRQGTYEQYF

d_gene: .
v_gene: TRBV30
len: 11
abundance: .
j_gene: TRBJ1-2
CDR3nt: TGTGCCTGGAGGATGGCCGGGGGCTACACCTTC
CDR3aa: CAWRMAGGYTF

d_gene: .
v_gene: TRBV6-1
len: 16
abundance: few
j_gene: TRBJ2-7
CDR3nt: TGTGCCAGCAGTGCAGGACAGGGAGGGAGCTCCTACGAGCAGTACTTC
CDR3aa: CASSAGQGGSSYEQYF

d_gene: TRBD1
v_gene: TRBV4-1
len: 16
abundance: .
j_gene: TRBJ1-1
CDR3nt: TGCGCCAGCAGCCAAGCGAGGACAGGATTGAACACTGAAGCTTTCTTT
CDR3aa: CASSQARTGLNTEAFF

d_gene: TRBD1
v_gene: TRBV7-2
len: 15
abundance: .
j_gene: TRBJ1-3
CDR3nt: TGTGCCAGCAGCTTAAGGGGACAGCAAAGAAACACCATATATTTT
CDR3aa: CASSLRGQQRNTIYF

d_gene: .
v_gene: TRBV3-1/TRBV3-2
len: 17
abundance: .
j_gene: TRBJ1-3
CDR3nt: TGTGCCAGCCGCGGGGGACATCAATTTCCGTCTGGAAACACCATATATTTT
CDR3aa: CASRGGHQFPSGNTIYF

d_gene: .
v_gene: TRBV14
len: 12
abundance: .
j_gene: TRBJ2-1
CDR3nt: TGTGCCAGCAGCCAAGAGGGCTATGAGCAGTTCTTC
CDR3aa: CASSQEGYEQFF